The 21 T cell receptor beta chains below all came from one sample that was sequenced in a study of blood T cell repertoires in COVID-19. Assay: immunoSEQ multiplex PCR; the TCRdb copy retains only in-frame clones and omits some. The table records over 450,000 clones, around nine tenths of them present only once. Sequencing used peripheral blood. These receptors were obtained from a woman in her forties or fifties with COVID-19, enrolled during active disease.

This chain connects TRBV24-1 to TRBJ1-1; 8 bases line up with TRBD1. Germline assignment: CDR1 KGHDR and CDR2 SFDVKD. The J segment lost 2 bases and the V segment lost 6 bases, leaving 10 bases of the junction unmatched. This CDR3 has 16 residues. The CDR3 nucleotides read TGTGCCACCAGTCGGGACCCCCAGGGGGCTAACACTGAAGCTTTCTTT. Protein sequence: CATSRDPQGANTEAFF.

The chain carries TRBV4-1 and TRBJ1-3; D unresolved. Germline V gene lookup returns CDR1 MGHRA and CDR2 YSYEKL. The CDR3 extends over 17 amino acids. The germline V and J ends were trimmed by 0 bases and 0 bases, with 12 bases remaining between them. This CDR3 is CASSQEINWSSGNTIYF. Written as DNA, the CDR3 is TGCGCCAGCAGCCAAGAGATAAACTGGAGCTCTGGAAACACCATATATTTT.

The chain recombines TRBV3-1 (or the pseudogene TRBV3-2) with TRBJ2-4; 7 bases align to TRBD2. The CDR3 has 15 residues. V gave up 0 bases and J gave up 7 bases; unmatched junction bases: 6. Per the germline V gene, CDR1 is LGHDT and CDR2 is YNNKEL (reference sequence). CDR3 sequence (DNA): TGTGCCAGCAGCCAAGATCGGGGAGGGTGGAACATTCAGTACTTC. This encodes CASSQDRGGWNIQYF.

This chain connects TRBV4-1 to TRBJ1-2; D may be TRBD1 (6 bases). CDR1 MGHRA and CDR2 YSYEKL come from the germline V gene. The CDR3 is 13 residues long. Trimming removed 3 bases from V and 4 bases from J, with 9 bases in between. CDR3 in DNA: TGCGCCAGCAGCCATCCAGGGGTCTATGGCTACACCTTC. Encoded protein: CASSHPGVYGYTF.

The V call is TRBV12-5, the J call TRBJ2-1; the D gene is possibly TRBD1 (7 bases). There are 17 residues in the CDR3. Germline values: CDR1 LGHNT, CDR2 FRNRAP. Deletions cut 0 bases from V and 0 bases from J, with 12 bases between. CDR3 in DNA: TGTGCTAGTGGTTTGGTCGCCAGGGGGGTCTCCTACAATGAGCAGTTCTTC. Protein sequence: CASGLVARGVSYNEQFF.

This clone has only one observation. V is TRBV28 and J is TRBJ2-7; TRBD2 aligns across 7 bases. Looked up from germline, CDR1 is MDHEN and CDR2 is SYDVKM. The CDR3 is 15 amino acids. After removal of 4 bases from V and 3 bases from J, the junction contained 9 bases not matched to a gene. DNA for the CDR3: TGTGCCAGCAGTTCCCCCGTGGGGGACTACTACGAGCAGTACTTC. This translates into CASSSPVGDYYEQYF.

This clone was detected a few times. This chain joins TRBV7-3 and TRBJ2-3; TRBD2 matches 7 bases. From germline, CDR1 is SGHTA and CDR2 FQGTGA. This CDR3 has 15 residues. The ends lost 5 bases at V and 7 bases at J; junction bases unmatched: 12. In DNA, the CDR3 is TGTGCCAGCAGCGCTTCCGGGACTAAGGGGAATACGCAGTATTTT. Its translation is CASSASGTKGNTQYF. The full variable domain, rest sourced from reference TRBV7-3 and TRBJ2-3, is GAGVSQTPSNKVTEKGKYVELRCDPISGHTALYWYRQSLGQGPEFLIYFQGTGAADDSGLPNDRFFAVRPEGSVSTLKIQRTERGDSAVYLCASSASGTKGNTQYFGPGTRLTVL.

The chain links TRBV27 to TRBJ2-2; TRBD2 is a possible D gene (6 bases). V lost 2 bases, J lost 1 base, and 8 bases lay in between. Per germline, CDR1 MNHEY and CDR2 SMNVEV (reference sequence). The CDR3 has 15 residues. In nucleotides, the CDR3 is TGTGCCAGCAGTTTACGTAGCGGGAACACCGGGGAGCTGTTTTTT. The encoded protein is CASSLRSGNTGELFF.

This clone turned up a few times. Here the CDR3 DNA reads TGCGCCAGCAGGGATACGGATCAGCAACTAACTTTCTTT. Translation: CASRDTDQQLTFF. This sequence joins TRBV10-1 and TRBJ1-1, with D uncertain. CDR1 is WNHNN, CDR2 SYGVQD, per germline (reference sequence). CDR3 size: 13 residues. With 6 bases removed from V and 12 bases from J, the gap between germline ends came to 20 bases.

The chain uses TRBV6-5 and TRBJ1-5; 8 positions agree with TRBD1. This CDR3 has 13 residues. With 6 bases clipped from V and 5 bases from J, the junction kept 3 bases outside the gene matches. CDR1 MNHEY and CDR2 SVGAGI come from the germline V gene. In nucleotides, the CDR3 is TGTGCCAGCAGGGGCAGGGGGCATCAGCCCCAGCATTTT. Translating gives CASRGRGHQPQHF.

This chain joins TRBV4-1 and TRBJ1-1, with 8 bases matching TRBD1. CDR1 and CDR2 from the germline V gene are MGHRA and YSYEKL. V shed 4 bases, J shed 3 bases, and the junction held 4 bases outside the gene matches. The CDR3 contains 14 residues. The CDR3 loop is CASSPIQGDTEAFF. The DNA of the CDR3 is TGCGCCAGCAGCCCTATACAGGGGGACACTGAAGCTTTCTTT.

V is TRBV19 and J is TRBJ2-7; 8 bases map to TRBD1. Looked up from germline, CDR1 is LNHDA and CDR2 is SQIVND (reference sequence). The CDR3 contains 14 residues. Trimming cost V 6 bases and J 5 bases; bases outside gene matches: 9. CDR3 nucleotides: TGTGCCAGTAGCCTCGGACAGGGCTGGAACGAGCAGTACTTC. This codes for CASSLGQGWNEQYF.

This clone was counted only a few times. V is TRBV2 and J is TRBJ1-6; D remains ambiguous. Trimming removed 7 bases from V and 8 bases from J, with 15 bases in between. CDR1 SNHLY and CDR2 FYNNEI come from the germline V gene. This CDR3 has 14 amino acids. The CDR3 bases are TGTGCCAGCACTAGCGACGGATCGTATTCACCCCTCCACTTT. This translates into CASTSDGSYSPLHF.

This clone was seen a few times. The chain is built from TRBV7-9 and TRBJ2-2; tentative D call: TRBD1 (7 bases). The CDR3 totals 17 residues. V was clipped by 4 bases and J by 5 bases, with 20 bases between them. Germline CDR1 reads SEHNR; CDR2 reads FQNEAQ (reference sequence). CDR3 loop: CASSSPPEGAGTGELFF. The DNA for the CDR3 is TGTGCCAGCAGCTCCCCCCCCGAGGGGGCGGGGACCGGGGAGCTGTTTTTT.

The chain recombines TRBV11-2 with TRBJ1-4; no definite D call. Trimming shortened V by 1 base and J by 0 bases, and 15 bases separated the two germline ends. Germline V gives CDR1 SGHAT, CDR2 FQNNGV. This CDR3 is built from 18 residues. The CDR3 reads CASSLGVFKAATNEKLFF. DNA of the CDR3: TGTGCCAGCAGCTTAGGAGTTTTCAAAGCCGCAACTAATGAAAAACTGTTTTTT.

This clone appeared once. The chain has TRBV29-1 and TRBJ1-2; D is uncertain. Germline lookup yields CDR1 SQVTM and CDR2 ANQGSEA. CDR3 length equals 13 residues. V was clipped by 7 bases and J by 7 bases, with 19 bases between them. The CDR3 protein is CSAPAGFDGGYTF. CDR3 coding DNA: TGCAGCGCCCCGGCCGGGTTTGATGGTGGCTACACCTTC.

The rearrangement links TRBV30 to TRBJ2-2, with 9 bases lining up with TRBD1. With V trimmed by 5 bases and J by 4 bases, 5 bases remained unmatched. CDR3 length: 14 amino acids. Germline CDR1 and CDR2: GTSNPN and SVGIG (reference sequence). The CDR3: CAWGQGRSTGELFF. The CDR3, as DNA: TGTGCCTGGGGACAGGGGCGGAGCACCGGGGAGCTGTTTTTT.

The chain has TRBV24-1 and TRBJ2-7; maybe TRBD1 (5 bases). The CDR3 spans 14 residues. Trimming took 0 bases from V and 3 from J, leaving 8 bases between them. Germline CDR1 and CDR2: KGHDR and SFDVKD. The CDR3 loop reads CATSDLQGVYEQYF. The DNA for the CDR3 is TGTGCCACCAGTGATTTGCAGGGCGTCTACGAGCAGTACTTC.

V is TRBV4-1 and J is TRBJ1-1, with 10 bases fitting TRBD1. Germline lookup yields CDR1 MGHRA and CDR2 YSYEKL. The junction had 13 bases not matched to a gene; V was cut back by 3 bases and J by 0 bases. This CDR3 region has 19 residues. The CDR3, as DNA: TGCGCCAGCAGCCATCTCCGTGTGGGACAGGGGATCATGAACACTGAAGCTTTCTTT. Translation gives CASSHLRVGQGIMNTEAFF.

Written as DNA, the CDR3 is TGTGCCAGTAGCACACAGGGTTCTGGAAACACCATATATTTT. Amino acid sequence: CASSTQGSGNTIYF. This chain uses TRBV19 with TRBJ1-3; maybe TRBD1 (6 bases). With 6 bases removed from V and 1 base from J, the gap between germline ends came to 10 bases. The CDR3 has 14 amino acids. The germline V gene encodes CDR1 LNHDA and CDR2 SQIVND (reference sequence). The entire variable domain, with the rest obtained from reference TRBV19 and TRBJ1-3, is as follows: DGGITQSPKYLFRKEGQNVTLSCEQNLNHDAMYWYRQDPGQGLRLIYYSQIVNDFQKGDIAEGYSVSREKKESFPLTVTSAQKNPTAFYLCASSTQGSGNTIYFGEGSWLTVV.

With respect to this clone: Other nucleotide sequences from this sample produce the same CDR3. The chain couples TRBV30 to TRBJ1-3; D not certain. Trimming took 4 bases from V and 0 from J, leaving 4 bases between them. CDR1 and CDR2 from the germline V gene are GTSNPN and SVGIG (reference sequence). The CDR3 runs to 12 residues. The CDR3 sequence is CAWISSGNTIYF. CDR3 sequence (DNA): TGTGCCTGGATTAGCTCTGGAAACACCATATATTTT.